The T cell receptor (beta chain) under discussion was sequenced for a study of shared clonotypes between healthy human individuals. Generated by immunoSEQ multiplex PCR, the TCRdb table keeps only in-frame clones and is missing some. The sample holds 400,000 to 600,000 clones, roughly three quarters seen once. The CDR3 consists of 16 residues. Germline V gene lookup returns CDR1 KGHSH and CDR2 LQKENI. V was cut by 3 bases and J by 0 bases, with 14 bases left in between. This chain uses TRBV18 with TRBJ1-1, with D tentatively TRBD1 (6 bases). Sequenced material: PBMCs. This clonotype originated in a woman between 35 and 50 years old in good health. Some clones in this sample may be carry-over from other donors' samples. The CDR3 is CASSPDGTPMNTEAFF. The CDR3 bases are TGTGCCAGCTCACCGGATGGGACACCCATGAACACTGAAGCTTTCTTT.